The source of this T cell receptor beta chain is a study of blood T cells in healthy people across ages (dated by TCRdb to the mid-2010s). In terms of the full investigation: Template switching captured roughly one uniquely barcoded TCR beta cDNA molecule per two T cells in model experiments. To track age-related changes in TCR beta repertoire diversity, the study relied on deep sequencing normalized with unique cDNA molecular identifiers. Donors were grouped into four age groups: young (average approximately 15 years), middle-aged (39), aged (around 60) and long-lived (over 80). To avoid experimental bias, donors of different ages were spread randomly across the sequencing lanes. For two donors (one aged 18 to 29 and one aged 80 or older), the study analyzed two additional independent replicas of 1 million unique cDNA reads from the same blood draw. Here is what the overall study found, with its caveats: Because the CMV infection status of the donors was unknown, age-related changes in expanded clonotypes may potentially have been confounded. Compared with the aged group, the long-lived group had more naive CD4+ T cells, fewer expanded clones and increased TCR diversity, a pattern suggesting age selection. Observed TCR beta diversity per million T cells fell roughly linearly with age, and a significant reduction was already apparent by age around 40. Because profiling used bulk unsorted PBMCs, naive and antigen-experienced compartments could not be compared conclusively. A strong correlation was found between observed TCR beta diversity and the percentage of naive T cells measured by flow cytometry. Estimates of total diversity based on one million sequenced T cells were considered lower bounds and underestimates.

Library preparation was by 5' RACE. Sequencing was carried out with an Illumina HiSeq 2500. The second PCR ran for about 6 to 12 cycles and used a J-beta primer mix along with a sample-barcoded 5' primer. A unique molecular identifier was introduced onto each TCR beta cDNA molecule by a template-switch 5' adaptor carrying 12 random nucleotides. Each sample yielded at least 2.5 million CDR3-containing paired-end reads. First-strand cDNA synthesis was performed from all RNA using the Mint cDNA synthesis kit, with priming by a TRBC-specific oligonucleotide. All cDNA was treated with uracil-DNA glycosylase and then went through a first 18-cycle PCR with the universal primers M1SS and BC2_uni_R. The paper's data handling went like this. Each sample was normalized by randomly selecting 1 million high-quality reads, each carrying a distinct molecular identifier. Instead of being binned into consensus sequences, reads with shared molecular identifiers were discarded. CDR3 identification, clonotype clustering and error correction used MiTCR with a Q25 quality threshold and the strictest error-elimination algorithm. Lower-bound total TCR beta diversity was estimated with a nonparametric unseen species model using Euler transformation. Using fastp trimming at Q25 and MiXCR clonotype assembly, TCRdb reanalyzed the public sequencing data and kept in-frame beta chains. CDR3 protein sequences are deduplicated, and each keeps its most common genes and DNA. These V and J calls originate from TCRdb's pipeline instead of the authors' own analysis. The sample profile shows 600,000 to 650,000 distinct CDR3 sequences; 58% of them were found once. The ten largest clones capture 30% to 40% of the sample.

The donors were some 39 Caucasian individuals from Russia, aged 6 to 90 years, who were systemically healthy. Around 9.7 milliliters of peripheral blood were collected from each donor into EDTA-treated Vacutainer tubes. Ficoll-Paque density-gradient centrifugation was used to isolate PBMCs, with at least 6 million obtained per sample. Trizol reagent was used to extract total RNA from PBMCs, with at least 5 micrograms per sample. For every donor, flow cytometry on a PBMC aliquot measured the percentage of naive CD45RAhigh/CD27high T cells. Notes on this clonotype: The target of this receptor is not known. No base-level quality is on record; no much larger clone is a single base apart.

The germline V gene (reference sequence) supplies CDR1 LNHNV and CDR2 YYDKDF. V is pruned by 3 bases and J by 5 bases, leaving 5 bases of the junction without a gene match. Spanning cysteine to phenylalanine, the CDR3 consists of 14 amino acids. Of the read, only the CDR3 DNA is kept; its 42 bases are in frame from base 1. The sequenced sample was blood. The TCR was taken from a man between 60 and 75 years old in good health. This chain joins TRBV15 to TRBJ2-5; a stretch of 8 junction bases matches TRBD1. The encoded CDR3 is CATSRNRGTETQYF. The DNA is as follows: TGTGCCACCAGCAGGAACAGGGGGACGGAGACCCAGTACTTC.